One and the same sample provided the 18 T cell receptor beta chains below, sequenced in a study of beta chain features in type 1 diabetes. Expressed TCRB transcripts got sequenced, as all isolated RNA was reverse transcribed. Some clones are missing from TCRdb's copy, which holds only in-frame ones; the method was immunoSEQ multiplex PCR. Among 300,000 to 350,000 clones, approximately 8% were seen once, and the ten largest hold more than 0.4%. The sample taken for sequencing was central memory CD4+ T cells from blood. These receptors were collected from a woman in her late teens or twenties in good health.

This clone was recorded a few times. CDR3 in DNA: TGTGCCACCAGCAGCCCGGGACTAGCCAAAAACATTCAGTACTTC. This codes for CATSSPGLAKNIQYF. The J gene is TRBJ2-4, the V gene TRBV15, with a weak D call TRBD2 (6 bases). The CDR3 is 15 amino acids. The V and J ends lost 3 bases and 0 bases respectively, with 9 bases between them. From germline, CDR1 is LNHNV and CDR2 YYDKDF (reference sequence).

In its sample, this clone was seen a few times. The rearrangement uses TRBV7-2 and TRBJ1-2; 8 bases agree with TRBD1. Germline CDR1 and CDR2: SGHTA and FQGNSA. The CDR3 contains 17 residues. The V gene end was trimmed by 5 bases and the J gene end by 8 bases; junction bases not matched to a gene: 19. CDR3 loop: CASSLQPIGQGFGGYTF. The CDR3 DNA reads TGTGCCAGCAGCCTACAACCAATTGGACAGGGCTTTGGAGGCTACACCTTC.

This clone appeared a few times. J is TRBJ1-5 and V is TRBV7-2, with D tentatively TRBD1 (5 bases). CDR1 is SGHTA, CDR2 FQGNSA, per germline. The CDR3 contains 15 residues. Trimming took off 6 bases at V and 1 base at J, with 13 bases between the two ends. CDR3 coding DNA: TGTGCCAGCAGTCCTGACAGTTGGAGCAATCAGCCCCAGCATTTT. This encodes CASSPDSWSNQPQHF.

Many counts were recorded for this clone. This chain connects TRBV9 to TRBJ2-1, with 7 bases identical to TRBD2. V shed 0 bases, J shed 5 bases, and the junction held 5 bases outside the gene matches. The V gene's germline CDR1 is SGDLS and CDR2 YYNGEE. The CDR3 totals 15 residues. The CDR3 loop reads CASSVGGSANNEQFF. DNA of the CDR3: TGTGCCAGCAGCGTAGGCGGGAGTGCTAACAATGAGCAGTTCTTC.

This clone was detected only a few times. The chain carries TRBV7-2 and TRBJ2-3, with D tentatively TRBD2 (5 bases). Per the germline V gene, CDR1 is SGHTA and CDR2 is FQGNSA. CDR3 length: 15 residues. The V gene lost 1 base and the J gene lost 6 bases, with 14 bases spanning the gap. Here the CDR3 reads CASSLEGVRRDTQYF. CDR3 DNA: TGTGCCAGCAGCTTAGAAGGTGTAAGGAGGGATACGCAGTATTTT.

This clone has only a few counts. The chain carries TRBV27 and TRBJ2-7, with unresolved D. The germline CDR1 and CDR2 sequences are MNHEY and SMNVEV (reference sequence). The CDR3 length is 14 residues. The V and J ends lost 6 bases and 6 bases respectively, with 18 bases between them. In DNA, the CDR3 is TGTGCCAGCAGCCTTTTTGTGAGTTACGGCGAGCAGTACTTC. Translated: CASSLFVSYGEQYF.

The chain uses TRBV2 and TRBJ2-5; D perhaps matches TRBD2 (7 bases). The V and J ends lost 8 bases and 5 bases respectively, with 15 bases between them. The CDR3 totals 13 residues. Per germline, CDR1 SNHLY and CDR2 FYNNEI. CDR3 nucleotide sequence: TGTGCCAGCCGGCTGGGGGGGCTGGAGACCCAGTACTTC. This sequence encodes CASRLGGLETQYF. Variable domain in full (rest from reference TRBV2 and TRBJ2-5): EPEVTQTPSHQVTQMGQEVILRCVPISNHLYFYWYRQILGQKVEFLVSFYNNEISEKSEIFDDQFSVERPDGSNFTLKIRSTKLEDSAMYFCASRLGGLETQYFGPGTRLLVL.

This clone was counted only a few times. V is TRBV6-5 and J is TRBJ2-3, with 8 bases matching TRBD2. V dropped 6 bases and J dropped 3; count of bases not matched to a gene: 5. Germline V lookup: CDR1 MNHEY, CDR2 SVGAGI. The CDR3 spans 14 residues. The CDR3 DNA reads TGTGCCAGCAGAGCGGGAGTTGGGACAGATACGCAGTATTTT. Residues: CASRAGVGTDTQYF.

As for this clone: This may come from a read error, since a much larger clone is one base off. The chain is built from TRBV11-1 and TRBJ1-1, with D uncertain. The CDR3 runs 13 residues. Germline V gene sequence: CDR1 SGHAT, CDR2 FQDESV (reference sequence). V was trimmed by 2 bases and J by 1 base, leaving 5 bases between them. The CDR3: CASSLIGNTEAFF. The CDR3 DNA reads as TGTGCCAGCAGCTTAATAGGGAACACTGAAGCTTTCTTT.

This clone was seen a few times. This chain connects TRBV19 to TRBJ2-3; D unclear. The CDR3 has 14 residues. V gave up 2 bases and J gave up 3 bases, with 9 bases separating them. CDR1 and CDR2 from the germline V gene are LNHDA and SQIVND (reference sequence). CDR3 nucleotide sequence: TGTGCCAGTAGTATACTGTTGAGGACAGATACGCAGTATTTT. Protein: CASSILLRTDTQYF. The whole variable domain, filled in from reference TRBV19 and TRBJ2-3, reads DGGITQSPKYLFRKEGQNVTLSCEQNLNHDAMYWYRQDPGQGLRLIYYSQIVNDFQKGDIAEGYSVSREKKESFPLTVTSAQKNPTAFYLCASSILLRTDTQYFGPGTRLTVL.

J is TRBJ1-2 and V is TRBV2; 7 nucleotides match TRBD1. From germline, CDR1 is SNHLY and CDR2 FYNNEI. The CDR3 sequence is 14 residues long. The V segment lost 6 bases and the J segment 5 bases; nucleotides outside the gene matches: 9. The CDR3 DNA reads as TGTGCCAGCAGGGAGGGGGCCGGAGGTTATGGCTACACCTTC. Its protein is CASREGAGGYGYTF.

The V gene is TRBV5-1, the J gene TRBJ2-7; 7 bases are a match to TRBD1. The CDR3 contains 13 residues. With 5 bases clipped from V and 3 bases from J, the junction kept 5 bases outside the gene matches. Germline V CDR1 and CDR2: SGHRS, YFSETQ. CDR3 in amino acids: CASREGTDYEQYF. CDR3 in DNA: TGCGCCAGCAGGGAAGGGACAGACTACGAGCAGTACTTC.

Remarks on this clone: At one end the junction does not follow the germline gene, possibly because of a read error. V usage is TRBV7-7 and J usage is TRBJ1-1, with D possibly being TRBD1 (5 bases). The CDR3 is 15 residues long. The V gene's germline CDR1 is SSHAT and CDR2 FNYEAQ (reference sequence). CDR3 bases: TGTGCTAGCAGCCCAGGACAATCTAGGAACACTGAAGCTTTCTTT. Protein sequence: CASSPGQSRNTEAFF.

This clone was counted a few times. This chain uses TRBV2 with TRBJ2-3; D remains ambiguous. The V end was cut by 8 bases, the J end by 8 bases, with 8 bases between. The CDR3 sequence is 10 residues long. The germline V gene has CDR1 SNHLY and CDR2 FYNNEI. The CDR3 nucleotides read TGTGCCAGCGCCCCGGGTACGCAGTATTTT. This codes for CASAPGTQYF.

The CDR3 spells CASSPGGRAENEQYF. In nucleotides, the CDR3 is TGTGCCAGCAGCCCCGGTGGCAGGGCGGAGAACGAGCAGTACTTC. The V gene is TRBV5-4, the J gene TRBJ2-7; a weak D match, TRBD1 (5 bases). CDR3 length: 15 amino acids. Germline-derived CDR1 and CDR2 are SGHNT and YYREEE (reference sequence). Trimming cost V 4 bases and J 5 bases, with 19 bases left between them.

The sample holds a few counts of this clone. The rearrangement joins TRBV7-9 to TRBJ2-1; 12 nucleotides align to TRBD2. V lost 6 bases to trimming and J lost 7 bases; unmatched junction nucleotides: 7. CDR1 and CDR2 (germline): SEHNR, FQNEAQ (reference sequence). The CDR3 runs 15 residues. The chain's CDR3 is CASSKVGLAGNEQFF. The CDR3 bases are TGTGCCAGCAGTAAAGTCGGACTAGCGGGGAATGAGCAGTTCTTC. The full variable domain, with the rest looked up from reference TRBV7-9 and TRBJ2-1, is DTGVSQNPRHKITKRGQNVTFRCDPISEHNRLYWYRQTLGQGPEFLTYFQNEAQLEKSRLLSDRFSAERPKGSFSTLEIQRTEQGDSAMYLCASSKVGLAGNEQFFGPGTRLTVL.

This clone came up a few times. V and J are TRBV18 and TRBJ2-7; 10 nucleotides align to TRBD2. The CDR3 loop spans 16 amino acids. The V gene end was trimmed by 2 bases and the J gene end by 2 bases; junction bases not matched to a gene: 6. CDR1 is KGHSH and CDR2 is LQKENI in the germline V gene. The CDR3 loop reads CASSPELAGAPYEQYF. CDR3 nucleotide sequence: TGTGCCAGCTCACCAGAGCTAGCGGGAGCCCCCTACGAGCAGTACTTC.

This clone was detected a few times. At one of its ends the junction is not consistent with the germline gene, which may arise from a read error. This rearrangement joins TRBV28 to TRBJ1-5; D uncertain. This CDR3 has 14 residues. The germline CDR1 and CDR2 sequences are MDHEN and SYDVKM. The CDR3 loop reads CASRPSYSNRPQHF. The CDR3 DNA reads TGTGCCAGCAGGCCCTCTTATAGCAATCGGCCCCAGCATTTT.